The next 23 T cell receptor beta chains were all read from a single sample in a study of siplizumab effects on memory and regulatory T cells. Clones were sequenced by immunoSEQ multiplex PCR, and TCRdb holds only the in-frame ones, with some missing. The sample holds 100,000 or so clones, about 93% seen once. The material sequenced was non-Treg CD4+ T cells sorted from blood. Every receptor here comes from a human donor in good health.

The rearrangement joins TRBV27 to TRBJ1-6; D ambiguous. Germline assignment: CDR1 MNHEY and CDR2 SMNVEV (reference sequence). This CDR3 is built from 15 residues. V gave up 6 bases and J gave up 6 bases, with 15 bases separating them. CDR3 in DNA: TGTGCCAGCAGGCGCGACTTCACGGGTAATTCACCCCTCCACTTT. Its translation: CASRRDFTGNSPLHF.

This chain joins TRBV5-1 and TRBJ1-1; D perhaps matches TRBD1 (6 bases). CDR1 is SGHRS, CDR2 YFSETQ, per germline. This CDR3 contains 13 residues. Trimming pared 7 bases from V and 2 bases from J, leaving 12 bases between. The CDR3 nucleotides are TGCGCCAGCGGTTCACAGGGCAACACTGAAGCTTTCTTT. It specifies CASGSQGNTEAFF.

This clone was detected only once. The genes are TRBV2 and TRBJ2-5; D might be TRBD2 (5 bases). V was pared by 3 bases and J by 5 bases, with 16 bases between. CDR1 and CDR2 (germline): SNHLY, FYNNEI. This CDR3 is 15 amino acids long. CDR3 protein: CASSDSGGLYETQYF. CDR3 in DNA: TGTGCCAGCAGTGACTCAGGAGGTTTGTACGAGACCCAGTACTTC.

This sequence joins TRBV2 and TRBJ2-7, with D possibly TRBD1 on 6 matching bases. Trimming left V 1 base short and J 6 bases short, with 16 bases between. Germline V lookup: CDR1 SNHLY, CDR2 FYNNEI. CDR3 length: 15 amino acids. The CDR3 loop reads CASSEESLQGTEQYF. CDR3 DNA sequence: TGTGCCAGCAGTGAAGAATCCCTACAGGGCACCGAGCAGTACTTC.

CDR3 in DNA: TGCGCCAGCAGCCGAACTAGGATGAGCACAGATACGCAGTATTTT. Protein product: CASSRTRMSTDTQYF. J is TRBJ2-3 and V is TRBV4-1; D is possibly TRBD2 (5 bases). The CDR3 consists of 15 residues. V was trimmed by 4 bases and J by 0 bases, leaving 11 bases between them. Germline V gene data show CDR1 as MGHRA and CDR2 as YSYEKL.

This chain links TRBV11-2 with TRBJ2-7, with D uncertain. Germline V gene lookup returns CDR1 SGHAT and CDR2 FQNNGV. The CDR3 totals 15 residues. Trimming pared 1 base from V and 0 bases from J, leaving 10 bases between. CDR3 bases: TGTGCCAGCAGCTTAGGGGCCAGGAGCTCCTACGAGCAGTACTTC. This codes for CASSLGARSSYEQYF.

The chain is built from TRBV7-3 and TRBJ2-2; TRBD2 agrees at 11 bases. V was pared by 6 bases and J by 7 bases, with 7 bases of the junction left unmatched. This CDR3 is built from 15 residues. Germline loops: CDR1 SGHTA, CDR2 FQGTGA. CDR3 sequence: CASRYSTSGDGELFF. CDR3 bases: TGTGCCAGCAGATACTCGACTAGCGGGGACGGGGAGCTGTTTTTT.

Notes on this clone: This same CDR3 is encoded by further DNA sequences in the sample. This chain joins TRBV18 and TRBJ1-3; no reliable D call. Germline CDR1 reads KGHSH; CDR2 reads LQKENI. Trimming cost V 1 base and J 0 bases, with 4 bases left between them. The CDR3 consists of 14 residues. As DNA, the CDR3 is TGTGCCAGCTCACCACAGGGCTCTGGAAACACCATATATTTT. It specifies CASSPQGSGNTIYF.

The chain joins TRBV7-2 to TRBJ2-1, with D perhaps TRBD1 or TRBD2 (6 bases each). Germline assignment: CDR1 SGHTA and CDR2 FQGNSA. This CDR3 has 15 residues. V was pared by 5 bases and J by 0 bases, with 11 bases between. The CDR3 DNA is TGTGCCAGCAGCGCGGGACAAGGCTCCTACAATGAGCAGTTCTTC. Amino acids: CASSAGQGSYNEQFF.

V and J are TRBV6-1 and TRBJ2-7; 7 bases are a match to TRBD1. The germline V gene encodes CDR1 MNHNS and CDR2 SASEGT. V trimming: 4 bases; J trimming: 3 bases; junction bases outside the gene matches: 6. The CDR3 spans 14 residues. The CDR3 is CASSVTGQSYEQYF. The CDR3 bases are TGTGCCAGCAGTGTGACGGGACAGAGCTACGAGCAGTACTTC.

Only one count was recorded for this clone. The chain uses TRBV5-1 and TRBJ2-7, with D tentatively TRBD1 (6 bases). Germline-derived CDR1 and CDR2 are SGHRS and YFSETQ. Trimming left V 0 bases short and J 4 bases short, with 11 bases between. CDR3 length equals 14 residues. CDR3 bases: TGCGCCAGCAGCTTGGTACAGGGAACATACGAGCAGTACTTC. It yields the protein CASSLVQGTYEQYF.

The gene calls are TRBV6-5 and TRBJ2-7; 10 positions match TRBD2. Germline V gives CDR1 MNHEY, CDR2 SVGAGI. CDR3 length: 15 amino acids. The V and J ends lost 4 bases and 7 bases, in that order; junction bases with no gene match: 10. CDR3 bases: TGTGCCAGCAGTTCCCCCGGCCTAGCGGGAGATGAGCAGTACTTC. Residues: CASSSPGLAGDEQYF.

The chain joins TRBV6-4 to TRBJ1-1; D remains ambiguous. The CDR3 loop spans 13 amino acids. Trimming removed 2 bases at V and 1 base at J, with 5 bases between. CDR1 and CDR2 from the germline V gene are MRHNA and SNTAGT. The CDR3 coding sequence is TGTGCCAGCAGTGACAGGGAGAACACTGAAGCTTTCTTT. Translation gives CASSDRENTEAFF.

The rearrangement uses TRBV28 and TRBJ1-4; D remains ambiguous. The germline V gene has CDR1 MDHEN and CDR2 SYDVKM. V gave up 3 bases and J gave up 6 bases, with 11 bases separating them. The CDR3 has 14 residues. CDR3 sequence reads: CASSFLAGDEKLFF. The CDR3 DNA is TGTGCCAGCAGTTTTCTCGCGGGAGATGAAAAACTGTTTTTT.

The CDR3 DNA follows: TGCGCCAGCAGCTCCGAGGACAGGGGCGCAGGAACAGATACGCAGTATTTT. Encoded protein: CASSSEDRGAGTDTQYF. V is TRBV5-1 and J is TRBJ2-3, with 9 bases identical to TRBD1. The length of the CDR3 is 17 residues. CDR1 and CDR2 from the germline V gene are SGHRS and YFSETQ. The V gene end was trimmed by 3 bases and the J gene end by 3 bases; junction bases not matched to a gene: 11.

V usage is TRBV6-5 and J usage is TRBJ1-1; 11 positions match TRBD1. J lost 4 bases, V lost 7 bases, and 8 bases had no gene match. The CDR3 runs to 15 residues. CDR1 is MNHEY, CDR2 SVGAGI, per germline. CDR3 loop: CASKRDRGFGTEAFF. In nucleotides, the CDR3 is TGTGCCAGCAAACGGGACAGGGGGTTTGGCACTGAAGCTTTCTTT.

The gene calls are TRBV18 and TRBJ2-5; 14 positions agree with TRBD2. After removal of 3 bases from V and 1 base from J, the junction contained 4 bases not matched to a gene. The CDR3 has 17 residues. Germline V gene data show CDR1 as KGHSH and CDR2 as LQKENI. The CDR3 bases are TGTGCCAGCTCACCGGGACTAGCGGGAGTTCTCCAAGAGACCCAGTACTTC. Translating gives CASSPGLAGVLQETQYF.

This chain links TRBV29-1 with TRBJ1-2; a weak D match, TRBD1 (6 bases). The germline CDR1 and CDR2 sequences are SQVTM and ANQGSEA. The V end lost 0 bases, the J end lost 5 bases, and 22 bases lay between the germline ends. There are 17 residues in the CDR3. The CDR3 sequence is CSVEDNLRGRRNYGYTF. DNA for the CDR3: TGCAGCGTTGAAGATAACCTCCGGGGGCGACGGAATTATGGCTACACCTTC.

The rearrangement links TRBV30 to TRBJ1-2, with D perhaps matching TRBD1 (5 bases). Trimming pared 1 base from V and 2 bases from J, leaving 14 bases between. CDR3 length: 15 residues. Germline CDR1 reads GTSNPN; CDR2 reads SVGIG (reference sequence). The CDR3 region has the DNA TGTGCCTGGAGTGGCCCGGGACGCCGGAACTATGGCTACACCTTC. It specifies CAWSGPGRRNYGYTF.

The J gene is TRBJ2-7, the V gene TRBV5-8; D is undetermined. Germline assignment: CDR1 SGHTS and CDR2 YDEGEE. Trimming removed 4 bases at V and 2 bases at J, with 10 bases between. The CDR3 consists of 13 residues. DNA of the CDR3: TGTGCCAGCAGCCGGTTAATGACCTACGAGCAGTACTTC. This translates into CASSRLMTYEQYF.

In this sample, this clone turned up once. Other DNA sequences from this sample encode an identical CDR3 as well. The chain couples TRBV30 to TRBJ2-3, with D perhaps assigned TRBD1 or TRBD2 (5 bases each). V was trimmed by 2 bases and J by 9 bases, leaving 15 bases between them. The CDR3 contains 13 residues. Germline loops: CDR1 GTSNPN, CDR2 SVGIG (reference sequence). Here the CDR3 reads CAWSYTPGPTQYF. Written as DNA, the CDR3 is TGTGCCTGGAGTTACACACCGGGGCCGACGCAGTATTTT.

The J gene is TRBJ1-2, the V gene TRBV28; no clear D. Germline-derived CDR1 and CDR2 are MDHEN and SYDVKM. The CDR3 totals 15 residues. V was cut by 6 bases and J by 0 bases, with 14 bases left in between. CDR3 residues: CASSPFGRANYGYTF. The CDR3 bases are TGTGCCAGCAGCCCCTTTGGGCGGGCTAACTATGGCTACACCTTC.

The chain employs TRBV28 and TRBJ2-7, with TRBD1 identical over 7 bases. The CDR3 is made up of 15 amino acids. V trimming: 5 bases; J trimming: 3 bases; junction bases outside the gene matches: 10. Looked up from germline, CDR1 is MDHEN and CDR2 is SYDVKM. CDR3 residues: CASSASTGYDYEQYF. In DNA, the CDR3 is TGTGCCAGCAGTGCCTCGACAGGGTACGACTACGAGCAGTACTTC.